These 28 T cell receptor beta chains were sequenced from one sample in a study of identical twins. From the 5' RACE reads, TCRdb called clonotypes with MiXCR, one entry per CDR3 protein. The sample includes fewer than 550,000 distinct CDR3 sequences, around an eighth of them seen just once. This sample also appeared in a second study, on yellow fever vaccine responses in identical twins.

Sequenced input: CD4+ T cells sorted from blood. All receptors come from a woman aged 18-29 years in good health.

The sample holds a few counts of this clonotype. The genes are TRBV29-1 and TRBJ2-3; D unclear. CDR3 length: 12 amino acids. Germline V gene data show CDR1 as SQVTM and CDR2 as ANQGSEA. V was cut by 6 bases and J by 6 bases, with 13 bases left in between. Written as DNA, the CDR3 is TGCAGCGTCGGATACTGGGGTGATACGCAGTATTTT. This gives the protein CSVGYWGDTQYF.

This clonotype was counted at least ten times. The chain's CDR3 is CASSLANREQETQYF. CDR3 nucleotide sequence: TGTGCCAGCAGTTTAGCTAACAGAGAACAAGAGACCCAGTACTTC. This rearrangement joins TRBV12-3 or TRBV12-4 to TRBJ2-5; D ambiguous. The CDR3 has 15 amino acids. Trimming pared 0 bases from V and 2 bases from J, leaving 10 bases between.

There are a few counts of this clonotype. The chain joins TRBV9 to TRBJ2-1; tentatively, D is TRBD1 (6 bases). This CDR3 has 16 amino acids. The V and J ends lost 0 bases and 1 base respectively, with 11 bases between them. Germline CDR1 and CDR2: SGDLS and YYNGEE. The CDR3: CASSVDGGRSYNEQFF. The CDR3 region has the DNA TGTGCCAGCAGCGTAGATGGGGGCAGGTCCTACAATGAGCAGTTCTTC.

This clonotype occurred many times. This chain connects TRBV4-2 to TRBJ2-4, with 8 bases fitting TRBD2. This CDR3 region has 16 residues. V was clipped by 1 base and J by 10 bases; unmatched bases: 12. From germline, CDR1 is LGHNA and CDR2 YNFKEQ. CDR3 DNA sequence: TGTGCCAGCAGCCAAGTAAGGACAGCGGGGGTCACAATTCAGTACTTC. This sequence encodes CASSQVRTAGVTIQYF.

This clonotype was seen at least ten times. The chain uses TRBV7-2 and TRBJ2-5, with 8 positions matching TRBD1. Germline CDR1 is SGHTA and CDR2 is FQGNSA. The V segment lost 5 bases and the J segment 1 base; nucleotides outside the gene matches: 9. CDR3 length equals 16 residues. As DNA, the CDR3 is TGTGCCAGCAGCCCATCTCCAACAGGGGGCCAAGAGACCCAGTACTTC. It specifies CASSPSPTGGQETQYF.

This clonotype was seen more than once but under ten times. The chain combines TRBV10-3 with TRBJ2-6; possibly TRBD1 or TRBD2 for D (5 bases each). The CDR3 spans 18 residues. From germline, CDR1 is ENHRY and CDR2 SYGVKD. Trimming removed 6 bases at V and 0 bases at J, with 18 bases between. In DNA, the CDR3 is TGTGCCATCAGCCTGAGTGGGGGTCCCGCCTCTGGGGCCAACGTCCTGACTTTC. Encoded protein: CAISLSGGPASGANVLTF.

J is TRBJ1-2 and V is TRBV5-6; a possible D gene is TRBD1 (6 bases). Trimming shortened V by 5 bases and J by 4 bases, and 15 bases separated the two germline ends. The germline V gene has CDR1 SGHDT and CDR2 YYEEEE. This CDR3 has 14 residues. CDR3 in amino acids: CASSRDQGIYGYTF. CDR3 sequence (DNA): TGTGCCAGCAGTCGAGATCAGGGGATCTATGGCTACACCTTC.

CDR3 bases: TGTGCCACCAGTGACGCAGGGGGGTCCTTCTACGAGCAGTACTTC. This gives the protein CATSDAGGSFYEQYF. V gene TRBV24-1 combines with J gene TRBJ2-7; possibly TRBD1 for D (7 bases). V was cut by 4 bases and J by 3 bases, with 15 bases left in between. The V gene's germline CDR1 is KGHDR and CDR2 SFDVKD. The CDR3 covers 15 residues.

This chain uses TRBV20-1 with TRBJ2-7; TRBD1 matches 11 bases. Trimming took 3 bases from V and 7 from J; bases not matched to a gene: 5. This CDR3 has 13 amino acids. In germline, CDR1 is DFQATT, CDR2 SNEGSKA (reference sequence). The CDR3 is CSASGTGGGEQYF. Written as DNA, the CDR3 is TGCAGTGCTAGTGGGACAGGGGGTGGGGAGCAGTACTTC.

This clonotype was observed a few times. J is TRBJ1-6 and V is TRBV4-1; 7 positions agree with TRBD1. Germline CDR1 and CDR2: MGHRA and YSYEKL. This CDR3 spans 16 amino acids. The junction had 9 bases not matched to a gene; V was cut back by 3 bases and J by 7 bases. In DNA, the CDR3 is TGCGCCAGCAGCCACCCGAGTTTACAGGGGAATTCACCCCTCCACTTT. Translating it yields CASSHPSLQGNSPLHF.

The chain carries TRBV14 and TRBJ1-3; maybe TRBD1 (6 bases). CDR3 length equals 15 residues. CDR1 is SGHDN and CDR2 is FVKESK in the germline V gene. V was shortened by 8 bases and J by 4 bases, with 18 bases between the two germline ends. The CDR3 nucleotides are TGTGCCAGCCAGGACAGCGTCAGTTCCGGAAACACCATATATTTT. Amino acid sequence: CASQDSVSSGNTIYF.

This clonotype was seen many times. The chain uses TRBV7-2 and TRBJ2-3; a possible D gene is TRBD2 (6 bases). This CDR3 is 16 amino acids long. The V gene lost 5 bases and the J gene lost 0 bases, with 15 bases spanning the gap. Germline loops: CDR1 SGHTA, CDR2 FQGNSA. The DNA for the CDR3 is TGTGCCAGCAGCAAATCTCTAGGGACTAGCACAGATACGCAGTATTTT. It translates to CASSKSLGTSTDTQYF.

This clonotype was seen a handful of times. This rearrangement joins TRBV4-1 to TRBJ2-7; 9 positions agree with TRBD1. This CDR3 spans 17 amino acids. With 4 bases clipped from V and 3 bases from J, the junction kept 13 bases outside the gene matches. In germline, CDR1 is MGHRA, CDR2 YSYEKL. Here the CDR3 DNA reads TGCGCCAGCAGCCGACTCCAGGGGACAGGGAGTCGCTACGAGCAGTACTTC. It encodes CASSRLQGTGSRYEQYF.

V gene TRBV5-1 combines with J gene TRBJ2-7, with D perhaps TRBD1 or TRBD2 (5 bases each). The V gene's germline CDR1 is SGHRS and CDR2 YFSETQ. V lost 1 base, J lost 7 bases, and 12 bases lay in between. This CDR3 contains 13 residues. CDR3 sequence: CASSLSRGREQYF. The CDR3 DNA sequence: TGCGCCAGCAGCTTGAGCCGGGGCAGAGAGCAGTACTTC.

This clonotype was detected a few times. V gene TRBV7-3 combines with J gene TRBJ2-1; possibly TRBD1 for D (6 bases). V dropped 3 bases and J dropped 6 bases, with 15 bases sitting between them. Germline V gives CDR1 SGHTA, CDR2 FQGTGA. The CDR3 has 15 residues. The CDR3 coding sequence is TGTGCCAGCAGCTTCTCAGGGGTCTTAGTCAATGAGCAGTTCTTC. Its translation is CASSFSGVLVNEQFF.

This clonotype has only a few counts. The chain uses TRBV21-1 and TRBJ1-2; the table's D call, TRBD1, was not checked against the DNA. TRBV21-1 is listed as a pseudogene. The CDR3 consists of 17 residues. The CDR3 region is CASSIRDRGEANYGYTF. For the CDR3, the DNA is TGTGCCAGCAGCATCCGGGACAGGGGCGAAGCTAACTATGGCTACACCTTC.

The rearrangement joins TRBV20-1 to TRBJ2-7; 10 bases agree with TRBD1. The trim removed 1 base at V and 5 bases at J, leaving 5 bases unmatched. Germline CDR1 is DFQATT and CDR2 is SNEGSKA (reference sequence). The CDR3 is 14 amino acids. The CDR3 DNA reads as TGCAGTGCTAGAGGGGTGGACAGGGGGAACGAGCAGTACTTC. Encoded protein: CSARGVDRGNEQYF.

This clonotype turned up a few times. CDR3 bases: TGTGCCAGCAGTTTCTCTAGCGGGGTTTTGGACGAGCAGTACTTC. This encodes CASSFSSGVLDEQYF. The chain carries TRBV12-3 or TRBV12-4 and TRBJ2-7; 9 bases align to TRBD2. The trim removed 3 bases at V and 5 bases at J, leaving 8 bases unmatched. This CDR3 comprises 15 residues.

This clonotype was detected many times. The rearrangement uses TRBV29-1 and TRBJ1-1, with a weak D call TRBD1 (5 bases). Germline CDR1 and CDR2: SQVTM and ANQGSEA. The CDR3 spans 13 residues. Trimming pared 4 bases from V and 5 bases from J, leaving 14 bases between. The CDR3 nucleotides are TGCAGCGTTGGGCAGGGAGTAGGAACTGAAGCTTTCTTT. It translates to CSVGQGVGTEAFF.

This clonotype showed up many times. V is TRBV11-3 and J is TRBJ2-2; TRBD2 aligns across 7 bases. There are 12 residues in the CDR3. Trimming removed 7 bases from V and 4 bases from J; junction bases left unmatched: 0. Per the germline V gene, CDR1 is SGHNT and CDR2 is YENEEA. In DNA, the CDR3 is TGTGCCAGCACGGGAGGCACCGGGGAGCTGTTTTTT. Protein: CASTGGTGELFF.

This clonotype came up a few times. This chain links TRBV7-9 with TRBJ1-6; 9 bases map to TRBD1. The CDR3 contains 13 residues. The junction had 6 bases not matched to a gene; V was cut back by 4 bases and J by 14 bases. Germline loops: CDR1 SEHNR, CDR2 FQNEAQ (reference sequence). In nucleotides, the CDR3 is TGTGCCAGCAGCTCCGGACAGGGGTCCACCCTCCACTTT. Translating gives CASSSGQGSTLHF.

This clonotype appeared a few times. The chain couples TRBV28 to TRBJ2-3; TRBD2 might be the D (6 bases). The CDR3 extends over 16 amino acids. The ends were cut back, 5 bases at V and 1 base at J, with 16 bases in the middle. CDR1 and CDR2 (germline): MDHEN, SYDVKM. In DNA, the CDR3 is TGTGCCAGCAGTAAGAGGAGGGGCAGTGGCACAGATACGCAGTATTTT. Translating gives CASSKRRGSGTDTQYF.

The chain combines TRBV3-1 with TRBJ2-1; TRBD2 is a possible D gene (5 bases). This CDR3 is 14 amino acids long. V was shortened by 0 bases and J by 9 bases, with 12 bases between the two germline ends. Germline V gives CDR1 LGHDT, CDR2 YNNKEL (reference sequence). DNA for the CDR3: TGTGCCAGCAGCCAAGAGGGGAGAACCGGTGAGCAGTTCTTC. This gives the protein CASSQEGRTGEQFF.

A remark on this clonotype: The CDR3 does not close with the conserved phenylalanine or tryptophan, likely indicating a read error. This chain uses TRBV2 with TRBJ2-3; 9 nucleotides align to TRBD1. The CDR3 extends over 14 amino acids. Germline lookup yields CDR1 SNHLY and CDR2 FYNNEI. V gave up 6 bases and J gave up 2 bases; unmatched junction bases: 3. Here the CDR3 reads CASRWDRATDTQYL. The DNA for the CDR3 is TGTGCCAGCAGATGGGACAGGGCCACAGATACGCAGTATCTT.

V usage is TRBV20-1 and J usage is TRBJ2-3; D is perhaps TRBD1 (5 bases). V lost 2 bases to trimming and J lost 3 bases, with 9 bases between them. Germline V CDR1 and CDR2: DFQATT, SNEGSKA (reference sequence). This CDR3 contains 13 residues. CDR3 residues: CSARKGVTDTQYF. The CDR3 bases are TGCAGTGCTAGAAAAGGGGTGACAGATACGCAGTATTTT.

J is TRBJ2-7 and V is TRBV19, with 7 nucleotides matching TRBD1. This CDR3 has 15 amino acids. The V gene end was trimmed by 5 bases and the J gene end by 0 bases; junction bases not matched to a gene: 7. CDR1 is LNHDA, CDR2 SQIVND, per germline (reference sequence). The CDR3 DNA reads as TGTGCCAGTAGTTTCGCCGGGACAGTCTCCTACGAGCAGTACTTC. It specifies CASSFAGTVSYEQYF. Filled out from reference TRBV19 and TRBJ2-7, the complete variable domain reads DGGITQSPKYLFRKEGQNVTLSCEQNLNHDAMYWYRQDPGQGLRLIYYSQIVNDFQKGDIAEGYSVSREKKESFPLTVTSAQKNPTAFYLCASSFAGTVSYEQYFGPGTRLTVT.

This clonotype was seen more than once but under ten times. The V and J genes are TRBV27 and TRBJ1-2; TRBD1 agrees at 7 bases. Germline lookup yields CDR1 MNHEY and CDR2 SMNVEV (reference sequence). The CDR3 has 12 residues. The trim removed 5 bases at V and 7 bases at J, leaving 4 bases unmatched. CDR3 in amino acids: CASSTWTGGYTF. DNA for the CDR3: TGTGCCAGCAGTACATGGACAGGTGGCTACACCTTC.

This chain uses TRBV12-3 or TRBV12-4 with TRBJ2-7, with D maybe TRBD2 (6 bases). The V end lost 11 bases, the J end lost 3 bases, and 32 bases lay between the germline ends. This CDR3 contains 18 residues. CDR3 sequence (DNA): TGTGCCTGCTGTCCCCTCCCCCCCGGGAGTTCAGGTCTCTACGAGCAGTACTTC. Its translation is CACCPLPPGSSGLYEQYF.